This TCR beta chain emerged from a study of blood T cell repertoires in COVID-19. In the study overall: The samples span acute and convalescent COVID-19 from the United States, Italy and Spain. T cells, B-cell-depleted T cells, or PBMCs provided the cDNA or gDNA that served as material.

As processed by the authors: Reference gene primer amplification gave nucleated cell count estimates. Profiled with immunoSEQ multiplex PCR; TCRdb holds only in-frame clones, not every one. That table gives V, J and clone size, and the DNA gave D and trimming. The sample yields 350,000 or so clones, about 86% seen once. V dropped 6 bases and J dropped 0 bases, with 12 bases sitting between them. There are 14 residues in the CDR3. Looked up from germline, CDR1 is SNHLY and CDR2 is FYNNEI. This receptor was identified in a man aged 25-45 years with active or convalescent COVID-19. This sequence joins TRBV2 and TRBJ2-7; TRBD1 is a possible D gene (6 bases). Input material: peripheral blood. In DNA form, the CDR3 reads TGTGCCAGCAGACAGGGTTTAGGCTCCTACGAGCAGTACTTC. This translates into CASRQGLGSYEQYF.